The 8 T cell receptor beta chains presented below share a single source sample, sequenced in a study of control samples from healthy donors and cancer patients. Generated by immunoSEQ multiplex PCR, the TCRdb table keeps only in-frame clones and is missing some. The data hold roughly 50,000 clones, with approximately 95% observed a single time. The specimen was blood. The receptors were sampled from a woman under 40 in good health.

CDR3 DNA sequence: TGTGCCACCAGTGATTTGGGCACCAACAATGAGCAGTTCTTC. This codes for CATSDLGTNNEQFF. V gene TRBV24-1 combines with J gene TRBJ2-1; D uncertain. The CDR3 consists of 14 residues. Trimming took 0 bases from V and 5 from J, leaving 7 bases between them. CDR1 and CDR2 (germline): KGHDR, SFDVKD.

This clone was recorded once. The chain combines TRBV6-5 with TRBJ2-2; D remains unclear. V lost 6 bases to trimming and J lost 0 bases, with 8 bases between them. Germline CDR1 reads MNHEY; CDR2 reads SVGAGI. This CDR3 has 14 residues. This CDR3 is CASSRGSNTGELFF. The CDR3 nucleotides read TGTGCCAGCAGCCGTGGTTCGAACACCGGGGAGCTGTTTTTT.

The chain has TRBV19 and TRBJ2-1, with 15 bases aligning to TRBD2. Germline V gene data show CDR1 as LNHDA and CDR2 as SQIVND (reference sequence). V was pared by 5 bases and J by 7 bases, with 9 bases of the junction left unmatched. The length of the CDR3 is 17 residues. The CDR3 sequence: CASSYAGLAGGRNEQFF. CDR3 in DNA: TGTGCCAGTAGTTACGCGGGACTAGCGGGAGGAAGAAATGAGCAGTTCTTC. Using reference TRBV19 and TRBJ2-1 for the parts outside the CDR3, the full variable domain is DGGITQSPKYLFRKEGQNVTLSCEQNLNHDAMYWYRQDPGQGLRLIYYSQIVNDFQKGDIAEGYSVSREKKESFPLTVTSAQKNPTAFYLCASSYAGLAGGRNEQFFGPGTRLTVL.

The rearrangement links TRBV7-9 to TRBJ2-5; maybe TRBD1 (5 bases). Germline-derived CDR1 and CDR2 are SEHNR and FQNEAQ (reference sequence). The CDR3 is 14 amino acids. Trimming took off 5 bases at V and 1 base at J, with 11 bases between the two ends. CDR3 loop: CASSPPGIQETQYF. CDR3 DNA sequence: TGTGCCAGCAGCCCACCAGGGATCCAAGAGACCCAGTACTTC.

This rearrangement joins TRBV29-1 to TRBJ2-5; unclear D gene. CDR1 and CDR2 from the germline V gene are SQVTM and ANQGSEA. This CDR3 spans 12 amino acids. The germline V and J ends were trimmed by 5 bases and 5 bases, with 12 bases remaining between them. This chain's CDR3 is CSVPRTGETQYF. CDR3 DNA sequence: TGCAGCGTTCCAAGGACCGGGGAGACCCAGTACTTC.

This chain joins TRBV30 and TRBJ2-7, with D maybe TRBD1 (5 bases). Trimming cost V 0 bases and J 4 bases, with 13 bases left between them. In germline, CDR1 is GTSNPN, CDR2 SVGIG (reference sequence). The CDR3 runs to 14 residues. The CDR3 region has the DNA TGTGCCTGGAGTGTATCCGCAGGGTCGTACGAGCAGTACTTC. Protein: CAWSVSAGSYEQYF.

The chain carries TRBV2 and TRBJ1-6; perhaps TRBD1 as D (6 bases). This CDR3 comprises 15 residues. The V gene lost 0 bases and the J gene lost 10 bases, with 13 bases spanning the gap. CDR1 and CDR2 (germline): SNHLY, FYNNEI. The CDR3 loop is CASSEAVGGRSPLHF. The DNA of the CDR3 is TGTGCCAGCAGTGAAGCGGTTGGGGGGCGATCACCCCTCCACTTT.

The CDR3 DNA sequence: TGTGCCTGGAGCCCTGGCGGGGCGGCACCATCCCAAGAGACCCAGTACTTC. It encodes CAWSPGGAAPSQETQYF. The J gene is TRBJ2-5, the V gene TRBV30; D may be TRBD2 (6 bases). V was pared by 3 bases and J by 1 base, with 21 bases between. This CDR3 spans 17 amino acids. Germline CDR1 reads GTSNPN; CDR2 reads SVGIG (reference sequence).